This is a list of T cell receptor beta chains from one sample in a study of identical twins. TCRdb redid the calling of the 5' RACE reads with MiXCR, one entry per CDR3 protein. This sample has about 690,000 distinct CDR3 sequences, with around 5.7% found just once. Sequenced sample: naive T cells sorted from blood. The receptors come from a young man in good health. CDR3s include the opening cysteine and the closing phenylalanine or tryptophan. D genes are given only for firm matches. Clone size is given for some rows only: seen once, a few or many times, or a class if the clone is expanded.

v_gene	j_gene	abundance	d_gene	CDR3aa	CDR3nt
TRBV3-1	TRBJ2-1	-	-	CASSQLQQVGRGEQFF	TGTGCCAGCAGCCAGTTGCAGCAGGTTGGGAGAGGTGAGCAGTTCTTC
TRBV29-1	TRBJ2-7	many	-	CSVGSSYEQYF	TGCAGCGTTGGGTCTTCCTACGAGCAGTACTTC
TRBV24-1	TRBJ2-1	few	TRBD2	CATSAPGLVQFF	TGTGCCACCAGTGCCCCCGGACTAGTACAGTTCTTC
TRBV7-9	TRBJ2-2	few	TRBD2	CASSLLSGRADTGELFF	TGTGCCAGCAGCTTACTTAGCGGGAGGGCCGACACCGGGGAGCTGTTTTTT
TRBV5-1	TRBJ2-1	many	-	CASSLGPASEQFF	TGCGCCAGCAGCCTCGGCCCGGCTAGTGAGCAGTTCTTC
TRBV5-6	TRBJ2-7	-	TRBD2	CASSPRREGAQYF	TGTGCCAGCTCACCTCGGCGGGAGGGCGCGCAGTACTTC
TRBV12-3/TRBV12-4	TRBJ1-5	many	TRBD1	CASSLQGAGDQPQHF	TGTGCCAGCAGTCTACAGGGGGCAGGTGATCAACCCCAGCATTTT
TRBV5-1	TRBJ2-5	few	TRBD1	CASTGQQGETQYF	TGCGCCAGTACGGGACAGCAAGGAGAGACCCAGTACTTC
TRBV4-2	TRBJ2-5	many	-	CASSQVSDVQETQYF	TGTGCCAGCAGCCAAGTGTCCGACGTTCAAGAGACCCAGTACTTC
TRBV7-9	TRBJ1-1	-	-	CASSFPLQGNTEAFF	TGTGCCAGCAGCTTCCCTTTACAGGGGAACACTGAAGCTTTCTTT
TRBV12-3/TRBV12-4	TRBJ2-1	many	-	CASSFQGRRQFF	TGTGCCAGCAGTTTTCAGGGTAGGAGGCAGTTCTTC
TRBV27	TRBJ1-5	many	-	CASSWLSDTGTQHF	TGTGCCAGCAGTTGGTTGTCGGACACCGGGACCCAGCATTTT
TRBV29-1	TRBJ2-3	many	-	CSVEQGSDTQYF	TGCAGCGTTGAACAGGGCTCAGATACGCAGTATTTT
TRBV12-3/TRBV12-4	TRBJ1-1	-	-	CASSLTQHTEAFF	TGTGCCAGCAGTTTAACGCAGCACACTGAAGCTTTCTTT
TRBV12-3/TRBV12-4	TRBJ1-2	many	-	CASSFLGYGYTF	TGTGCCAGCAGTTTCTTGGGCTATGGCTACACCTTC
TRBV27	TRBJ1-4	many	TRBD1	CASSLTGTVGEKLFF	TGTGCCAGCAGTCTTACCGGGACAGTGGGCGAAAAACTGTTTTTT
TRBV27	TRBJ2-3	many	TRBD2	CASSHLAGGWSDTQYF	TGTGCCAGCAGTCACTTAGCGGGAGGTTGGTCAGATACGCAGTATTTT
TRBV4-2	TRBJ2-1	many	-	CASTQAGHNGKNEQFF	TGTGCCAGCACCCAAGCGGGCCACAATGGGAAGAATGAGCAGTTCTTC
TRBV6-5	TRBJ1-4	-	-	CASSYGPTAAEKLFF	TGTGCCAGCAGTTACGGTCCCACGGCGGCAGAAAAACTGTTTTTT
TRBV20-1	TRBJ1-5	many	TRBD1	CSALPPGQSYRQPQHF	TGCAGTGCTTTACCTCCGGGACAGTCCTATAGGCAGCCCCAGCATTTT
TRBV7-2	TRBJ2-1	-	TRBD2	CASSGASGLYNEQFF	TGTGCCAGCAGCGGGGCTAGCGGGCTCTACAATGAGCAGTTCTTC
TRBV3-1	TRBJ2-3	-	TRBD2	CASSSPGLADRRDTQYF	TGTGCCAGCAGCTCTCCGGGACTAGCGGATCGGAGGGATACGCAGTATTTT
TRBV7-8	TRBJ1-6	-	-	CASSNRQTGTPLHF	TGTGCCAGCAGCAATAGACAGACGGGGACACCCCTCCACTTT
TRBV24-1	TRBJ1-1	many	TRBD1	CATVVQGDKNTEAFF	TGTGCCACCGTCGTACAGGGGGACAAGAACACTGAAGCTTTCTTT
TRBV29-1	TRBJ2-3	many	-	CSAQTLPDTQYF	TGCAGCGCACAGACCCTCCCAGATACGCAGTATTTT
TRBV27	TRBJ2-1	many	-	CASTFKSSYNEQFF	TGTGCCAGCACCTTTAAAAGCTCCTACAATGAGCAGTTCTTC
TRBV20-1	TRBJ2-5	-	TRBD2	CSVPAPGLAGLVAQYF	TGCAGTGTTCCGGCCCCGGGACTAGCGGGCCTTGTGGCCCAGTACTTC
TRBV20-1	TRBJ2-7	many	TRBD2	CSGGGGRASYEQYF	TGCAGTGGCGGGGGCGGGAGGGCCTCCTACGAGCAGTACTTC
TRBV5-1	TRBJ1-1	few	-	CASSWGQSGAFF	TGCGCCAGCAGCTGGGGCCAGTCAGGGGCTTTCTTT
TRBV28	TRBJ2-2	many	-	CASSLVRIGELFF	TGTGCCAGCAGTTTGGTCCGCATCGGGGAGCTGTTTTTT
TRBV29-1	TRBJ2-1	few	-	CSVGSGSLDNEQFF	TGCAGCGTTGGTTCCGGGAGTTTGGACAATGAGCAGTTCTTC
TRBV20-1	TRBJ2-3	many	-	CSARRRGTDTQYF	TGCAGTGCTAGACGGCGGGGCACAGATACGCAGTATTTT
TRBV6-5	TRBJ1-5	few	-	CASSHRDNQPQHF	TGTGCCAGCAGTCACAGGGACAATCAGCCCCAGCATTTT
TRBV5-6	TRBJ2-1	-	-	CASSLVGGLVVNEQFF	TGTGCCAGCAGCTTGGTTGGGGGGCTGGTTGTAAATGAGCAGTTCTTC
TRBV12-3/TRBV12-4	TRBJ2-5	-	-	CASSLEAGVETQYF	TGTGCCAGCAGTTTAGAAGCAGGGGTAGAGACCCAGTACTTC
TRBV12-3/TRBV12-4	TRBJ2-7	few	-	CASRSLGESYEQYF	TGTGCCAGCAGATCACTCGGGGAAAGCTACGAGCAGTACTTC
TRBV7-2	TRBJ2-7	many	-	CASSLLSVYEQYF	TGTGCCAGCAGCCTCCTTAGCGTATACGAGCAGTACTTC
TRBV5-1	TRBJ2-3	many	TRBD1	CASSPGQPTDTQYF	TGCGCCAGCAGCCCGGGACAGCCCACAGATACGCAGTATTTT
TRBV27	TRBJ1-6	-	TRBD1	CASSFGDRLNSPLHF	TGTGCCAGCAGTTTTGGGGACAGGCTTAATTCACCCCTCCACTTT
TRBV4-2	TRBJ2-3	-	-	CASSPRRLITDTQYF	TGTGCCAGCAGCCCCCGTAGACTAATCACAGATACGCAGTATTTT
TRBV7-2	TRBJ2-1	many	-	CASSPLSIF	TGTGCCAGCAGCCCCTTGTCGATCTTC
TRBV29-1	TRBJ2-5	many	-	CSVDRTSLQETQYF	TGCAGCGTGGATCGGACATCTCTCCAAGAGACCCAGTACTTC
TRBV18	TRBJ1-5	-	-	CASSIDRSQAQHF	TGTGCCAGCTCAATCGACAGATCTCAGGCCCAGCATTTT
TRBV4-2	TRBJ2-3	few	TRBD2	CASSPLGPGLGDTDTQYF	TGTGCCAGCAGCCCCCTGGGTCCGGGACTAGGGGACACAGATACGCAGTATTTT
TRBV20-1	TRBJ1-1	many	-	CSARDGTEAFF	TGCAGTGCTAGAGACGGCACTGAAGCTTTCTTT
TRBV6-5	TRBJ2-7	many	TRBD2	CASSYGAGPYEQYF	TGTGCCAGCAGTTACGGAGCGGGGCCCTACGAGCAGTACTTC
TRBV5-1	TRBJ2-4	-	-	CASSQFNSSPIQYF	TGCGCCAGCAGCCAGTTCAATAGCTCTCCCATTCAGTACTTC
TRBV20-1	TRBJ2-5	many	TRBD2	CSARKTGTSIGTQYF	TGCAGTGCTAGGAAAACCGGGACTAGTATCGGGACCCAGTACTTC
TRBV28	TRBJ1-4	many	TRBD1	CASSPPTGVGEKLFF	TGTGCCAGCAGTCCACCGACAGGGGTAGGGGAAAAACTGTTTTTT
TRBV5-1	TRBJ1-1	few	-	CASSWRATGWSDTEAFF	TGCGCCAGCAGCTGGCGAGCAACAGGGTGGAGTGACACTGAAGCTTTCTTT
TRBV29-1	TRBJ2-5	many	-	CSVGGQETQYF	TGCAGCGTTGGAGGGCAAGAGACCCAGTACTTC
TRBV6-5	TRBJ1-1	many	-	CASSYVGGNTEAFF	TGTGCCAGCAGTTACGTTGGGGGGAACACTGAAGCTTTCTTT
TRBV9	TRBJ1-4	few	TRBD1	CASSPTGVSEKLFF	TGTGCCAGCAGTCCTACAGGGGTTAGCGAAAAACTGTTTTTT
TRBV4-2	TRBJ2-7	few	-	CASSQEGLHEQYF	TGTGCCAGCAGCCAAGAAGGCCTCCACGAGCAGTACTTC
TRBV2	TRBJ1-1	few	-	CASNQGNTEAFF	TGTGCCAGCAACCAGGGGAACACTGAAGCTTTCTTT